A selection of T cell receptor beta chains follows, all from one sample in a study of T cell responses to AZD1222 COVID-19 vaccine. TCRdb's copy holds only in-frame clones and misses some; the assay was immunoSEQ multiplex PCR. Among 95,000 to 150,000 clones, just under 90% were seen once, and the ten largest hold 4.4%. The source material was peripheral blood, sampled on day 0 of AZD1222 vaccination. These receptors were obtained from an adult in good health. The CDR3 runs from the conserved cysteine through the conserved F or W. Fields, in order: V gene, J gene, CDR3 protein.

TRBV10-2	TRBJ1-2	CASSDSRPGRGYTF
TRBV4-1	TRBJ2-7	CASSQGPTLSYEQYF
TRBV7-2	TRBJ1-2	CASSLAGQGLGYTF
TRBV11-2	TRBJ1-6	CASSLARGPNSPLHF
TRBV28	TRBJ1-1	CASSSPRQDNTEAFF
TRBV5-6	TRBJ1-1	CASSWGTGGYTEAFF
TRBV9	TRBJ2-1	CASSVDGSRYEQFF
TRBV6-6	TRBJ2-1	CASSYMQGSYNEQFF
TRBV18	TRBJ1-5	CASSPGVGNNQPQHF
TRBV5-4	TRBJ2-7	CASSFWRSEQYF
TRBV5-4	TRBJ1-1	CATAEGGGVTEAFF
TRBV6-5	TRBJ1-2	CASREDRGNYGYTF
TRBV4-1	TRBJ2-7	CASSQEGGIYEQYF
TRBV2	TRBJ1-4	CASSDYEKLFF